The 3 T cell receptor beta chains listed next were all sequenced from one sample in a study of blood T cell repertoires in COVID-19. Only in-frame clones appear in the TCRdb table, and some are missing; sequencing was by immunoSEQ multiplex PCR. The sample consists of around 37,000 clones, 85% of them appearing once. Material for sequencing was peripheral blood. These TCRs come from a man aged 50 or older with active COVID-19.

The chain uses TRBV4-3 and TRBJ1-5, with a possible D match to TRBD1 (5 bases). Germline CDR1 is LGHNA and CDR2 is YSLEER. With 0 bases removed from V and 2 bases from J, the gap between germline ends came to 17 bases. This CDR3 has 18 residues. DNA for the CDR3: TGCGCCAGCAGCCAAGACAGGGCGTCCCCTGGTCGCAATCAGCCCCAGCATTTT. This codes for CASSQDRASPGRNQPQHF.

This chain connects TRBV6-6 to TRBJ2-1; TRBD2 might be the D (5 bases). V shed 0 bases and J shed 4 bases, with 7 bases lying between them. This CDR3 is 14 amino acids long. Germline V CDR1 and CDR2: MNHNY, SVGAGI (reference sequence). CDR3 bases: TGTGCCAGCAGTTACTCGAGGGTATACAATGAGCAGTTCTTC. This sequence encodes CASSYSRVYNEQFF.

The chain is built from TRBV10-3 and TRBJ2-1, with 7 bases that match TRBD2. The CDR3 consists of 14 residues. V dropped 6 bases and J dropped 4; count of bases not matched to a gene: 6. CDR1 ENHRY and CDR2 SYGVKD come from the germline V gene. CDR3 residues: CAIREAGDYNEQFF. CDR3 in DNA: TGTGCCATCAGGGAGGCGGGGGATTACAATGAGCAGTTCTTC.